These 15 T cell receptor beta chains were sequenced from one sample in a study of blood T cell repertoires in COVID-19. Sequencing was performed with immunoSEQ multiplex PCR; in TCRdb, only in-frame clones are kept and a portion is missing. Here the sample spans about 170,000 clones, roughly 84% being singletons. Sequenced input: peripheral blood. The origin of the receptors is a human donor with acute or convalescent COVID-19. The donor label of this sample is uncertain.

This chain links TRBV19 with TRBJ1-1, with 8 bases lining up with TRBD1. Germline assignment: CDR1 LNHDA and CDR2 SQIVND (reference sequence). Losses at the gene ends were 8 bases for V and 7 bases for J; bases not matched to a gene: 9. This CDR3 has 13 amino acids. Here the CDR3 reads CASRQGNEGEAFF. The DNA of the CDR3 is TGTGCCAGTCGACAGGGGAACGAGGGTGAAGCTTTCTTT.

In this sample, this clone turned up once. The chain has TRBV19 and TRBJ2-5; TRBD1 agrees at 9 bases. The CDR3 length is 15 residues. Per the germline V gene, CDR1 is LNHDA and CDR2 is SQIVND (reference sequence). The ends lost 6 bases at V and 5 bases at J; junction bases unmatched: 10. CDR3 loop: CASSLSQGAYETQYF. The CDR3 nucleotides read TGTGCCAGTAGCCTCTCACAGGGGGCCTATGAGACCCAGTACTTC.

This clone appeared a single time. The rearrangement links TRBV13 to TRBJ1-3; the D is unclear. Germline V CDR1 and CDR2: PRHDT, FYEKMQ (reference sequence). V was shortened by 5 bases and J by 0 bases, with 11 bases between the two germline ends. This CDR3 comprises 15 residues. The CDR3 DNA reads TGTGCCAGCAGCCGTGACCGGGACTCTGGAAACACCATATATTTT. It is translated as CASSRDRDSGNTIYF.

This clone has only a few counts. The CDR3: CASTVDRGPFSNQPQHF. CDR3 bases: TGTGCCAGCACCGTGGACAGGGGACCCTTTAGCAATCAGCCCCAGCATTTT. V usage is TRBV6-4 and J usage is TRBJ1-5; 9 bases agree with TRBD1. This CDR3 region has 17 residues. J lost 0 bases, V lost 7 bases, and 10 bases had no gene match. Germline-derived CDR1 and CDR2 are MRHNA and SNTAGT.

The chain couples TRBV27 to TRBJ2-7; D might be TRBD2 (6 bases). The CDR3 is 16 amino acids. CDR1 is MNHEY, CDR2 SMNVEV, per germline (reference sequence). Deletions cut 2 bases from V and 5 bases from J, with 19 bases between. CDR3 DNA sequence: TGTGCCAGCAGTTTAGTCGGGACTCCCCCCCTCCACGAGCAGTACTTC. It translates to CASSLVGTPPLHEQYF.

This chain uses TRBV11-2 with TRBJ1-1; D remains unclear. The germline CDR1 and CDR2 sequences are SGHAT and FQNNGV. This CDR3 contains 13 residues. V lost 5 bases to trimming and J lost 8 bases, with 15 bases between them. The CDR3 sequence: CASSLGPNGEAFF. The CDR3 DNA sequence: TGTGCCAGCAGCCTAGGGCCCAACGGGGAAGCTTTCTTT. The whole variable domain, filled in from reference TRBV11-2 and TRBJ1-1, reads EAGVAQSPRYKIIEKRQSVAFWCNPISGHATLYWYQQILGQGPKLLIQFQNNGVVDDSQLPKDRFSAERLKGVDSTLKIQPAKLEDSAVYLCASSLGPNGEAFFGQGTRLTVV.

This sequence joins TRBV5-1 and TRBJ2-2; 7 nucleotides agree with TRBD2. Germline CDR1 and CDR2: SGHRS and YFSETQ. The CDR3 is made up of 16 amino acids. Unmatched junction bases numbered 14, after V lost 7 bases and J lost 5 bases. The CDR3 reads CASVINPGGGTGELFF. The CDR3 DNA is TGCGCCAGCGTCATCAATCCGGGAGGAGGGACCGGGGAGCTGTTTTTT.

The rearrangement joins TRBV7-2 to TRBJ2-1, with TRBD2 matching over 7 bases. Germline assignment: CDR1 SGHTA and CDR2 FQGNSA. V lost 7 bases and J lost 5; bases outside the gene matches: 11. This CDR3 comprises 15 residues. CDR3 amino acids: CASKGRASVDNEQFF. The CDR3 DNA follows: TGTGCCAGCAAGGGGAGGGCTAGCGTGGACAATGAGCAGTTCTTC.

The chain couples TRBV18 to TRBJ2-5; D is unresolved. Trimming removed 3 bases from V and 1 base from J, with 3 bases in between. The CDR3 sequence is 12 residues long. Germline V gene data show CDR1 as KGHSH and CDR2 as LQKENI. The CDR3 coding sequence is TGTGCCAGCTCACCGAGCCAAGAGACCCAGTACTTC. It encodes CASSPSQETQYF.

The CDR3 DNA is TGTGCCAGCAGCCCTAGGGGGCAAGAGACCCAGTACTTC. This translates into CASSPRGQETQYF. This chain uses TRBV3-1 (or the pseudogene TRBV3-2) with TRBJ2-5; TRBD1 is a possible D gene (6 bases). V was shortened by 4 bases and J by 2 bases, with 8 bases between the two germline ends. The germline V gene encodes CDR1 LGHDT and CDR2 YNNKEL (reference sequence). The CDR3 is made up of 13 amino acids.

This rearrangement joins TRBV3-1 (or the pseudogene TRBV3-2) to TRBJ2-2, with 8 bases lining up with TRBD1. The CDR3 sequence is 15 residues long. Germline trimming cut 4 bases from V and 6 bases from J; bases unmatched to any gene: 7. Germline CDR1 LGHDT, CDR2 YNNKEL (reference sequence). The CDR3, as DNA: TGTGCCAGCAGCCGGGCCTCAGGGGGCCCCGGGGAGCTGTTTTTT. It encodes CASSRASGGPGELFF.

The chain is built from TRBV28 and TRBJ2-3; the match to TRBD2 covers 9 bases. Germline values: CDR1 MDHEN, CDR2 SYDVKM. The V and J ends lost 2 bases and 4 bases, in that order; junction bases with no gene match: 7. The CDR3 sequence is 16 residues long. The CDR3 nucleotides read TGTGCCAGCAGTTTACTTGGGACTAGCCCCCCAGATACGCAGTATTTT. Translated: CASSLLGTSPPDTQYF.

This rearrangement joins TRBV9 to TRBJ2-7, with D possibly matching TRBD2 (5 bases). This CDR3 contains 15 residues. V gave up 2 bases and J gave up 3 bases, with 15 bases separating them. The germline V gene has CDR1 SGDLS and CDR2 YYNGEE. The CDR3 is CASSVGPSEGYEQYF. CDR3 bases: TGTGCCAGCAGCGTCGGGCCTAGTGAGGGCTACGAGCAGTACTTC.

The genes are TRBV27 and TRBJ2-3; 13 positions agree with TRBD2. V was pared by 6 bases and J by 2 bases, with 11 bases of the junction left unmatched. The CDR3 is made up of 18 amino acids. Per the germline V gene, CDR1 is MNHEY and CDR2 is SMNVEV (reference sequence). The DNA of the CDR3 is TGTGCCAGCAGCCCCGGACTAGCGGGAGTCGGCAACACAGATACGCAGTATTTT. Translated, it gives CASSPGLAGVGNTDTQYF.

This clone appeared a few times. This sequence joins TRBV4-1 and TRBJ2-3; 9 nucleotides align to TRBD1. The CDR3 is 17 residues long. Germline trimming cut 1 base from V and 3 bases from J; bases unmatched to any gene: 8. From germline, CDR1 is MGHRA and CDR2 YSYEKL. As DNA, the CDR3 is TGCGCCAGCAGCCAAGCCCCTTACAGGGGGCTTACAGATACGCAGTATTTT. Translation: CASSQAPYRGLTDTQYF.